The entry below describes one T cell receptor beta chain. The data were taken from a study of T cell changes during pregnancy in multiple sclerosis. Germline CDR1 reads SGHDT; CDR2 reads YYEEEE. V lost 2 bases, J lost 4 bases, and 9 bases lay in between. The CDR3 loop spans 13 amino acids. Clones were read by immunoSEQ multiplex PCR, and TCRdb kept only the in-frame ones, dropping some. The sample carries just over 90,000 clones, 91% recorded once. This chain links TRBV5-6 with TRBJ1-1; D perhaps matches TRBD1 (5 bases). Source: peripheral blood, taken after pregnancy. This sequence was found in a female donor in good health, enrolled as a control in a pregnancy study. The CDR3 reads CASSFGGVTEAFF. CDR3 DNA: TGTGCCAGCAGCTTTGGAGGGGTCACTGAAGCTTTCTTT.